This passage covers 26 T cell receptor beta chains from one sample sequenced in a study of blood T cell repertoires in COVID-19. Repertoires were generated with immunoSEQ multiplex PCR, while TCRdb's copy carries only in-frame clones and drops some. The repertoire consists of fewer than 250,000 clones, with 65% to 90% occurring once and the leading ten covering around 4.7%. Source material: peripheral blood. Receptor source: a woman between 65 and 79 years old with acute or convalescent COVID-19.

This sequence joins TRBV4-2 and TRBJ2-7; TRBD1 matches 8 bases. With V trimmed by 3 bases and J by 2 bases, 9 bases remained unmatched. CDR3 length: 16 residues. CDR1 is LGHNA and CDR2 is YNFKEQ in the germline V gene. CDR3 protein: CASSQDTGGFTYEQYF. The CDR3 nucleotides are TGTGCCAGCAGCCAGGATACAGGGGGATTCACCTACGAGCAGTACTTC.

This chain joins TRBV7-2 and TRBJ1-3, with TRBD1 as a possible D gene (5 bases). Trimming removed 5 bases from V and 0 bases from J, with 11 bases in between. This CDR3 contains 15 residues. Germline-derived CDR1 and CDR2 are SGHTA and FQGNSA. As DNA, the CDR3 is TGTGCCAGCAGCGCCCACGGGGGCTCTGGAAACACCATATATTTT. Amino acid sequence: CASSAHGGSGNTIYF.

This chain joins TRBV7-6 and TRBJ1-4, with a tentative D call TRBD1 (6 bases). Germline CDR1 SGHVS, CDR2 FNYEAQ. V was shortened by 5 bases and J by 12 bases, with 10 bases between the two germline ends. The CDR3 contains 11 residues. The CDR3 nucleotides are TGTGCCAGCAGCAGGGGGGGCCAACTGTTTTTT. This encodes CASSRGGQLFF.

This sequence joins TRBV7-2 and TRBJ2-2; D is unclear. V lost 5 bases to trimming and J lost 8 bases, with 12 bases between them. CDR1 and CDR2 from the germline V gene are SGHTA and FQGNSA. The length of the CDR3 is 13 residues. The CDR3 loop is CASSQDRGGELFF. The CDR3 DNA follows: TGTGCCAGCAGCCAAGACCGCGGAGGGGAGCTGTTTTTT.

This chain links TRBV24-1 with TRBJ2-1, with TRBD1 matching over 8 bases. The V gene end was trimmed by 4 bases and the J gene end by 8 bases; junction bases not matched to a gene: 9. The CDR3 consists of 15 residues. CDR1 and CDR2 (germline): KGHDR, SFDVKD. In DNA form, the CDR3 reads TGTGCCACCAGTGAACCCGGTGACAGGGGCTATGAGCAGTTCTTC. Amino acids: CATSEPGDRGYEQFF.

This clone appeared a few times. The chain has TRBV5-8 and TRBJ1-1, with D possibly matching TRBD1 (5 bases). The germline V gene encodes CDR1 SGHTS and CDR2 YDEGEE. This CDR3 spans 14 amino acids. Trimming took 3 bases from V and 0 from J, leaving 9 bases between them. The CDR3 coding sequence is TGTGCCAGCAGCTCGGACAATATGAACACTGAAGCTTTCTTT. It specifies CASSSDNMNTEAFF.

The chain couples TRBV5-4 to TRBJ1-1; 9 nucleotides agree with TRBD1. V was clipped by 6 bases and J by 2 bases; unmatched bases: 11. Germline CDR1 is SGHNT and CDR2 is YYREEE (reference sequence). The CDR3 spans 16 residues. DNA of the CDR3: TGTGCCAGCACCGTACAGGGGGCAGGGGGAAACACTGAAGCTTTCTTT. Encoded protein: CASTVQGAGGNTEAFF.

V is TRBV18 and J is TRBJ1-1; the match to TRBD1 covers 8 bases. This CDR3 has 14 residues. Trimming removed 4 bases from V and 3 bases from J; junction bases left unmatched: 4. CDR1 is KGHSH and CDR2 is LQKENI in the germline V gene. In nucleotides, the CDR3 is TGTGCCAGCTCACTAAAACAGGGGGACACTGAAGCTTTCTTT. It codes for CASSLKQGDTEAFF.

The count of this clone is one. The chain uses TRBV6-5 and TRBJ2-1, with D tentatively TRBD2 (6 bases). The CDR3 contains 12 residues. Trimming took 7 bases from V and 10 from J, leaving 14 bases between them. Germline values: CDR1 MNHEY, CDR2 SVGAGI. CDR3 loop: CASTPGGVEQFF. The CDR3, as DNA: TGTGCCAGCACTCCCGGGGGAGTAGAGCAGTTCTTC.

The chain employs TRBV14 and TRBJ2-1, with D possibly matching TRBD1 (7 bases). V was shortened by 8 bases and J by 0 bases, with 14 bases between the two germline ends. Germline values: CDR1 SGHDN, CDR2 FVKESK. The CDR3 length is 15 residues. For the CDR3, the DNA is TGTGCCAGCCACCCCAGGGGGGCCTCCTACAATGAGCAGTTCTTC. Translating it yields CASHPRGASYNEQFF.

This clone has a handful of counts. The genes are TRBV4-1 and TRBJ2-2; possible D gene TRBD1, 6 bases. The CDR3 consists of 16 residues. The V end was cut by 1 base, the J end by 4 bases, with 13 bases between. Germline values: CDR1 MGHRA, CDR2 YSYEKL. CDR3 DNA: TGCGCCAGCAGCCAAGTAGCAGGGGCGAGCACCGGGGAGCTGTTTTTT. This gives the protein CASSQVAGASTGELFF.

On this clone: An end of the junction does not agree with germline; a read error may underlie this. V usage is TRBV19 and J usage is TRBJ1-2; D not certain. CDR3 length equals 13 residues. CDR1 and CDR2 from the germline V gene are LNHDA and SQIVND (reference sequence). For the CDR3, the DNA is TGTGCCAGTAGTCTAGACGGGTACTATGGCTACACCTTC. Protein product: CASSLDGYYGYTF. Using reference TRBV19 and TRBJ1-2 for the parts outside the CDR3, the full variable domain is DGGITQSPKYLFRKEGQNVTLSCEQNLNHDAMYWYRQDPGQGLRLIYYSQIVNDFQKGDIAEGYSVSREKKESFPLTVTSAQKNPTAFYLCASSLDGYYGYTFGSGTRLTVV.

The CDR3 sequence is CASSEKRGGSYEQYF. The DNA for the CDR3 is TGCGCCAGCAGTGAGAAGCGGGGGGGATCCTACGAGCAGTACTTC. The chain employs TRBV10-2 and TRBJ2-7, with 10 bases that match TRBD2. V was clipped by 2 bases and J by 1 base; unmatched bases: 2. The CDR3 consists of 15 residues. Germline V lookup: CDR1 WSHSY, CDR2 SAAADI.

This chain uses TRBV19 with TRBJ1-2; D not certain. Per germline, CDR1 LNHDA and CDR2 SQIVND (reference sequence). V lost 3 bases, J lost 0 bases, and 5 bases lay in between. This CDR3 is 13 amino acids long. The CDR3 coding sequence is TGTGCCAGTAGTATCAGGCCTAACTATGGCTACACCTTC. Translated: CASSIRPNYGYTF.

The CDR3 DNA reads as TGTGCCAGCACCCTCCTTGGGAGCTCCTATAATTCACCCCTCCACTTT. It translates to CASTLLGSSYNSPLHF. The chain carries TRBV7-9 and TRBJ1-6; no clear D gene. Trimming shortened V by 7 bases and J by 0 bases, and 13 bases separated the two germline ends. The CDR3 is made up of 16 amino acids. Germline lookup yields CDR1 SEHNR and CDR2 FQNEAQ (reference sequence). The full variable domain, rest sourced from reference TRBV7-9 and TRBJ1-6, is DTGVSQNPRHKITKRGQNVTFRCDPISEHNRLYWYRQTLGQGPEFLTYFQNEAQLEKSRLLSDRFSAERPKGSFSTLEIQRTEQGDSAMYLCASTLLGSSYNSPLHFGNGTRLTVT.

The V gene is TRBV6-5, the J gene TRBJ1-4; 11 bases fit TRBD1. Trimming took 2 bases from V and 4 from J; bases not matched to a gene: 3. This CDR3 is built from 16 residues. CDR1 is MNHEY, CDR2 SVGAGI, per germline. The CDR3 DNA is TGTGCCAGCAGTTACGGGACAGGGGGAGGTAATGAAAAACTGTTTTTT. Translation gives CASSYGTGGGNEKLFF.

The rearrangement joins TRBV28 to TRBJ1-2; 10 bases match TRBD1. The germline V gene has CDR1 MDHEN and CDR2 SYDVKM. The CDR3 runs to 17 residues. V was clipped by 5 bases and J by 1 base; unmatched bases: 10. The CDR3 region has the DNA TGTGCCAGCAGTCCCGGGACAGGGGCTCGGGGTAACTATGGCTACACCTTC. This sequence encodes CASSPGTGARGNYGYTF.

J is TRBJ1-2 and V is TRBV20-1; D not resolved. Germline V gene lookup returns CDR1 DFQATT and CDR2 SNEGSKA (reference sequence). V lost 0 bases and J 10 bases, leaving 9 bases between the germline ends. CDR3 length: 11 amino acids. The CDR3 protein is CSARDRRAYTF. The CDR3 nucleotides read TGCAGTGCTAGAGACCGGAGGGCCTACACCTTC.

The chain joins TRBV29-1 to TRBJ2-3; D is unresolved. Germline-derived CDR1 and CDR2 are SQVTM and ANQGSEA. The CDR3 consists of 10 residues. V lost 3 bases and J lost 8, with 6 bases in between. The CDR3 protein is CSVDIRTQYF. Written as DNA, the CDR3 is TGCAGCGTTGATATTCGTACGCAGTATTTT.

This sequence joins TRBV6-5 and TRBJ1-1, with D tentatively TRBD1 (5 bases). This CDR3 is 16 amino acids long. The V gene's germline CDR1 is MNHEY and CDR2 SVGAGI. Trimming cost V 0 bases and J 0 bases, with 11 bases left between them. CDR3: CASSYSGRGMNTEAFF. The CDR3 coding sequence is TGTGCCAGCAGTTACTCAGGAAGGGGTATGAACACTGAAGCTTTCTTT.

In DNA form, the CDR3 reads TGCGCCAGCACAACCATCGGGACAGGGTACAATGAGCAGTTCTTC. The encoded protein is CASTTIGTGYNEQFF. The chain joins TRBV5-1 to TRBJ2-1; 9 bases agree with TRBD1. Germline V gene lookup returns CDR1 SGHRS and CDR2 YFSETQ. Unmatched junction bases numbered 8, after V lost 6 bases and J lost 4 bases. CDR3 length equals 15 residues.

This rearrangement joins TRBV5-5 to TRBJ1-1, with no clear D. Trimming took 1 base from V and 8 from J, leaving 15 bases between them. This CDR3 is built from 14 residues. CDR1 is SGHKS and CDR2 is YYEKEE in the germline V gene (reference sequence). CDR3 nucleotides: TGTGCCAGCAGCTTGAGGTGGAAGGAGGTGGAAGCTTTCTTT. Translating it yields CASSLRWKEVEAFF. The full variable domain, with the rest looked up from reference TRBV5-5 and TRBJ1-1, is DAGVTQSPTHLIKTRGQQVTLRCSPISGHKSVSWYQQVLGQGPQFIFQYYEKEERGRGNFPDRFSARQFPNYSSELNVNALLLGDSALYLCASSLRWKEVEAFFGQGTRLTVV.

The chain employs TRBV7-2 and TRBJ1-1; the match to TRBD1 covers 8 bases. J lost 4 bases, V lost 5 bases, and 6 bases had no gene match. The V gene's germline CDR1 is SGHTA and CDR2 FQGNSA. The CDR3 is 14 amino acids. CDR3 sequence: CASSARTGRTEAFF. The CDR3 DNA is TGTGCCAGCAGCGCCCGGACAGGGCGCACTGAAGCTTTCTTT. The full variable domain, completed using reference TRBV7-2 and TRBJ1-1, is GAGVSQSPSNKVTEKGKDVELRCDPISGHTALYWYRQSLGQGLEFLIYFQGNSAPDKSGLPSDRFSAERTGGSVSTLTIQRTQQEDSAVYLCASSARTGRTEAFFGQGTRLTVV.

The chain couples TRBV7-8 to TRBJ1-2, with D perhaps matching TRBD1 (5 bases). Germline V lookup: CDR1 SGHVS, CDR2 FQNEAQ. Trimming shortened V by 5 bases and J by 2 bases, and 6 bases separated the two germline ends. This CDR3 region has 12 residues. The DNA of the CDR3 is TGTGCCAGCAGCCCAGGGAACTATGGCTACACCTTC. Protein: CASSPGNYGYTF.

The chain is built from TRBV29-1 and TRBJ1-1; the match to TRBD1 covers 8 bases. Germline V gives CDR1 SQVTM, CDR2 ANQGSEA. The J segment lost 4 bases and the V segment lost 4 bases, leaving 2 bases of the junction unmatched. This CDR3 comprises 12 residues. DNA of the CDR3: TGCAGCGTTGGAACAGGGGGCACTGAAGCTTTCTTT. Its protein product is CSVGTGGTEAFF.

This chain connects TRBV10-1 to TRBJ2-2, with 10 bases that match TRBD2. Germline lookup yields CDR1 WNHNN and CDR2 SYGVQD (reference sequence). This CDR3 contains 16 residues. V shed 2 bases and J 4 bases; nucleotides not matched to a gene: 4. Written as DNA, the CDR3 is TGCGCCAGCAGTGAGGTAGCGGGGGGTCGCACCGGGGAGCTGTTTTTT. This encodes CASSEVAGGRTGELFF.